This T cell receptor beta chain was recorded in a study of response to subunit inactivated influenza vaccine. Each CDR3 protein gets one entry after TCRdb re-called the RT-PCR reads with MiXCR. The table lists hundreds of thousands of distinct CDR3 sequences, 16% of them singletons. Study-wide results and caveats: Each seasonal influenza vaccination, the authors suggested, recruits few new T cells.

There are 14 residues in the CDR3. Germline assignment: CDR1 ENHRY and CDR2 SYGVKD. V was pared by 7 bases and J by 0 bases, with 12 bases between. This clonotype was observed many times. Its target is not known. The chain combines TRBV10-3 with TRBJ1-1, with D tentatively TRBD1 (5 bases). The starting material was CD4+ T cells sorted from PBMCs, obtained less than 30 months after vaccination. This TCR derives from a man aged 50-75 years who received an inactivated influenza vaccine. In DNA, the CDR3 is TGTGCCATCAAAACGGGGGGGTTGAACACTGAAGCTTTCTTT. Protein sequence: CAIKTGGLNTEAFF.